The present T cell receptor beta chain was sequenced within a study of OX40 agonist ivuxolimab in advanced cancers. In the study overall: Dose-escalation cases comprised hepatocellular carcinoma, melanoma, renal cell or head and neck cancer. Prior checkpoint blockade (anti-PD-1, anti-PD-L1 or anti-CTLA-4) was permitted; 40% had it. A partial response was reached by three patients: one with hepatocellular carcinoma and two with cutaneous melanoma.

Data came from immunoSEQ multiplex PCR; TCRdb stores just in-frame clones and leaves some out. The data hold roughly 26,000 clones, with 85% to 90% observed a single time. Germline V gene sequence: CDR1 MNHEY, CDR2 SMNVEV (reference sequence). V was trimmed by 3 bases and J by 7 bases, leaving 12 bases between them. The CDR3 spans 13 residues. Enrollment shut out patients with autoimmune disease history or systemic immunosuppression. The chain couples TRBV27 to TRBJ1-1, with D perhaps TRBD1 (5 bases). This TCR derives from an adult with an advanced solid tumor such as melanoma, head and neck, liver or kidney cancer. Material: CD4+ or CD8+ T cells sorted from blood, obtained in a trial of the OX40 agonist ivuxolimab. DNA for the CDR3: TGTGCCAGCAGTTTTTTAGGGGCGGATGAAGCTTTCTTT. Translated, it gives CASSFLGADEAFF.